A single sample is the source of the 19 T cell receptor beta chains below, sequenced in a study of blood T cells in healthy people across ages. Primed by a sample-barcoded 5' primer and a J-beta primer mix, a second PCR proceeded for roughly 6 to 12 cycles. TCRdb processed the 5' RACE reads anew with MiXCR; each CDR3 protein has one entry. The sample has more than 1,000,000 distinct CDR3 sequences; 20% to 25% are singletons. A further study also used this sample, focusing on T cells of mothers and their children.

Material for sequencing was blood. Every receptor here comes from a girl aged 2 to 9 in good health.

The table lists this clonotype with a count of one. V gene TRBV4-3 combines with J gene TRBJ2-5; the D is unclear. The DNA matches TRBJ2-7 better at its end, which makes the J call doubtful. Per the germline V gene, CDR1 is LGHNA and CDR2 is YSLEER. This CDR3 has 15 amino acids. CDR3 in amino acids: CASSQDRSTIYEQYF. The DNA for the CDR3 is TGCGCCAGCAGCCAAGATCGGAGCACGATCTACGAGCAGTACTTC.

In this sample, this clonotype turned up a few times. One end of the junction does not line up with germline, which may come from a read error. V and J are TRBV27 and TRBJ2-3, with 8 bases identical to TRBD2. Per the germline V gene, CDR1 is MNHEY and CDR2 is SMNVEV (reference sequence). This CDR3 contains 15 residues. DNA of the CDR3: TGCGCCAGCAGTTCGACTAGCGCACGCACAGATACGCAGTATTTT. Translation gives CASSSTSARTDTQYF.

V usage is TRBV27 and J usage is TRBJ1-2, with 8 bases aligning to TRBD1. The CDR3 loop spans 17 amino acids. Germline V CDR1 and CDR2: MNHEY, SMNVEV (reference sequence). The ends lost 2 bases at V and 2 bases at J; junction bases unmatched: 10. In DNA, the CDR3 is TGTGCCAGCAGTTTAGGGCAGGGGGCCGCCTTGAACTATGGCTACACCTTC. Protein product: CASSLGQGAALNYGYTF.

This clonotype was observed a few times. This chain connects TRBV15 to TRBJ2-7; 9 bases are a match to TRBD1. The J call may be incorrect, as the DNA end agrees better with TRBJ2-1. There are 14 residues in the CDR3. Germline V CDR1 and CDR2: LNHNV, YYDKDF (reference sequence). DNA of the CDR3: TGTGCCACCAGCACCTTGGACAGGGGTTATGAGCAGTTCTTC. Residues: CATSTLDRGYEQFF.

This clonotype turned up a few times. Written as DNA, the CDR3 is TGCAGTGTTATCGCGGGACTAGCGGGGCAGAGGCAAGAGACCCAGTACTTC. Translating gives CSVIAGLAGQRQETQYF. The gene calls are TRBV20-1 and TRBJ2-5; 13 bases are a match to TRBD2. Germline V lookup: CDR1 DFQATT, CDR2 SNEGSKA (reference sequence). Trimming removed 7 bases from V and 2 bases from J; junction bases left unmatched: 13. The CDR3 length is 17 residues.

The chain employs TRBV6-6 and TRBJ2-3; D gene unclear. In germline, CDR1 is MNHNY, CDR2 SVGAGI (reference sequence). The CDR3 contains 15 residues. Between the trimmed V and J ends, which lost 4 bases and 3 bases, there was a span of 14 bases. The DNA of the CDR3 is TGTGCCAGCAGTTTGGGTGAAACTAAAACAGATACGCAGTATTTT. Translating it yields CASSLGETKTDTQYF.

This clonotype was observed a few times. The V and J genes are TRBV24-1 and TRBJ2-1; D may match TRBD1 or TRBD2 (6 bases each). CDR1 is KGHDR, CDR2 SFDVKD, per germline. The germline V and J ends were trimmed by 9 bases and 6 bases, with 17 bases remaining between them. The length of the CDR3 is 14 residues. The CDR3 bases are TGTGCCACCGGGTCCCTAGGGGGGCCCAATGAGCAGTTCTTC. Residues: CATGSLGGPNEQFF.

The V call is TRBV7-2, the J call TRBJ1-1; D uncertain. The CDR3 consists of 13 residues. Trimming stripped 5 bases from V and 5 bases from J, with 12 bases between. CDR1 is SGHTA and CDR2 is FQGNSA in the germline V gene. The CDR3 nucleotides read TGTGCCAGCAGCAAGCCCCCCCGTACTGAAGCTTTCTTT. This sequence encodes CASSKPPRTEAFF.

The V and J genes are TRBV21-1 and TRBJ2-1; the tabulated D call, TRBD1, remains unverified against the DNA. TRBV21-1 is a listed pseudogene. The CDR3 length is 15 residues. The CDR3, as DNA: TGTGCCAGCAGCAATCGGACAAACTCCTACAATGAGCAGTTCTTC. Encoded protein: CASSNRTNSYNEQFF.

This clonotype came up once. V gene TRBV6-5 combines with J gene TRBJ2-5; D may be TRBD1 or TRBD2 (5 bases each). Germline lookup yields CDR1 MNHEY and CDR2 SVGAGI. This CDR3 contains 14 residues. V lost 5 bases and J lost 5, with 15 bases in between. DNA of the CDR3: TGTGCCAGCAGTCGGGACCCGTCCGTGGAGACCCAGTACTTC. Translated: CASSRDPSVETQYF.

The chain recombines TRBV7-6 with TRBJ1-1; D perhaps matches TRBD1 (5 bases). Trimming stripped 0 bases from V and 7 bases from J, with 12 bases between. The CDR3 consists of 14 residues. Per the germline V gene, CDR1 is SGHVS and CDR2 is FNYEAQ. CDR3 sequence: CASSLASGGVEAFF. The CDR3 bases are TGTGCCAGCAGCTTAGCTTCGGGGGGAGTTGAAGCTTTCTTT.

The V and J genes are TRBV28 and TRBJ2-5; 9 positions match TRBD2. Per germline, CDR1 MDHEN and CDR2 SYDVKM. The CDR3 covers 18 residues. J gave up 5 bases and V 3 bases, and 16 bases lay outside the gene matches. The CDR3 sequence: CASSLSLSGRRKGETQYF. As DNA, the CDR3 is TGTGCCAGCAGTTTGTCCCTCAGCGGGAGGAGGAAGGGGGAGACCCAGTACTTC.

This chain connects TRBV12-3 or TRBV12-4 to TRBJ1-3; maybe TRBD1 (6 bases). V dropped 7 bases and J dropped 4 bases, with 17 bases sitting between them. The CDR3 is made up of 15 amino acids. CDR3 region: CASTLRQAIGNTIYF. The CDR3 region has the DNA TGTGCCAGCACCCTAAGACAGGCGATCGGAAACACCATATATTTT.

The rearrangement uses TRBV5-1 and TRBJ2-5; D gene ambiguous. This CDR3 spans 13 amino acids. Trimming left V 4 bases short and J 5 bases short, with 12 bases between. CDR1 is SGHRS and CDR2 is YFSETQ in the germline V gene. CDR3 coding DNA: TGCGCCAGCAGCCCTCAAGGCTACGAGACCCAGTACTTC. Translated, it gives CASSPQGYETQYF.

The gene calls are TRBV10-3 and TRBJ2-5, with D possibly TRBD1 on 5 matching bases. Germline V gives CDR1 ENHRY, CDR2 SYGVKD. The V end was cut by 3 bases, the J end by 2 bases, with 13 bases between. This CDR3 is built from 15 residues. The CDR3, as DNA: TGTGCCATCAGTGAAGCCCGACAGTTACAAGAGACCCAGTACTTC. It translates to CAISEARQLQETQYF.

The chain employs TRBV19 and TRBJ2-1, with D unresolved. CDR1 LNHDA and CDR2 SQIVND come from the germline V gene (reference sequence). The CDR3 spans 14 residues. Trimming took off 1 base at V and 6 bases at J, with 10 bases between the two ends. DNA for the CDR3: TGTGCCAGTAGTATAGTTTCAAGGGCCAATGAGCAGTTCTTC. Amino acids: CASSIVSRANEQFF.

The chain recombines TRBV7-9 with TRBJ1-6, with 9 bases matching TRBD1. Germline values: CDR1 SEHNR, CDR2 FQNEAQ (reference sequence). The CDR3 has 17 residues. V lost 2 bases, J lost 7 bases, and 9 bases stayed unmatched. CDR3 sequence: CASSLIVWDRANSPLHF. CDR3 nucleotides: TGTGCCAGCAGCTTAATCGTCTGGGACAGGGCCAATTCACCCCTCCACTTT. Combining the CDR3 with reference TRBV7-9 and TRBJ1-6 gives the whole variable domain DTGVSQNPRHKITKRGQNVTFRCDPISEHNRLYWYRQTLGQGPEFLTYFQNEAQLEKSRLLSDRFSAERPKGSFSTLEIQRTEQGDSAMYLCASSLIVWDRANSPLHFGNGTRLTVT.

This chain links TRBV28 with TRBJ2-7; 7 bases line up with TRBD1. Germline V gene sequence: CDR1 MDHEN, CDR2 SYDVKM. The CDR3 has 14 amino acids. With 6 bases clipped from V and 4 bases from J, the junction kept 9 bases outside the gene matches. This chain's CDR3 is CASRSGTAIYEQYF. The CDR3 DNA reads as TGTGCCAGCAGGTCGGGGACAGCCATTTACGAGCAGTACTTC.

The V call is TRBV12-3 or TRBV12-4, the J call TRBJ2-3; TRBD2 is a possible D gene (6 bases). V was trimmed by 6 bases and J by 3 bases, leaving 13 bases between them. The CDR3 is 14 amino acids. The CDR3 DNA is TGTGCCAGCAGACTATTGGAGGGGACAGATACGCAGTATTTT. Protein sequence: CASRLLEGTDTQYF.